These T cell receptor beta chains were read from a single sample in a study of PD-1 blockade in classical Hodgkin lymphoma. Measured with immunoSEQ multiplex PCR; TCRdb has only the in-frame clones, and not every one. The profile shows 34,000 or so clones, around 90% of them singletons. The sample consisted of CD4+ T cells from blood, taken before the fourth cycle of nivolumab. The source is a human donor with classical Hodgkin lymphoma. The CDR3 runs from the conserved cysteine through the conserved F or W. The order of the fields is clone size, D gene, V gene, J gene, CDR3 protein, CDR3 DNA. D genes are given only for firm matches. Clone size is stated in some rows and not others, as once, few, many or a class when expanded.

clone size: -
D gene: -
V gene: TRBV7-9
J gene: TRBJ2-3
CDR3 protein: CASSPDGTSTDTQYF
CDR3 DNA: TGTGCCAGCAGCCCTGACGGCACTAGCACAGATACGCAGTATTTT

clone size: -
D gene: -
V gene: TRBV9
J gene: TRBJ2-3
CDR3 protein: CASTAIRGLYTDTQYF
CDR3 DNA: TGTGCCAGCACCGCCATTCGGGGGTTATACACAGATACGCAGTATTTT

clone size: -
D gene: TRBD1
V gene: TRBV5-1
J gene: TRBJ2-5
CDR3 protein: CASSVGQGVGVGQYF
CDR3 DNA: TGCGCCAGCAGCGTAGGACAGGGGGTAGGGGTGGGCCAGTACTTC

clone size: -
D gene: -
V gene: TRBV28
J gene: TRBJ2-3
CDR3 protein: CATRTRGTDTQYF
CDR3 DNA: TGTGCCACCCGAACTCGGGGCACAGATACGCAGTATTTT

clone size: -
D gene: -
V gene: TRBV11-3
J gene: TRBJ2-3
CDR3 protein: CASIRDPRKDTQYF
CDR3 DNA: TGTGCCAGCATCCGGGACCCTAGGAAAGATACGCAGTATTTT

clone size: -
D gene: TRBD1
V gene: TRBV27
J gene: TRBJ1-1
CDR3 protein: CASNLPGQGMTEAFF
CDR3 DNA: TGTGCCAGCAATTTACCCGGACAGGGAATGACTGAAGCTTTCTTT

clone size: -
D gene: TRBD1
V gene: TRBV11-2
J gene: TRBJ2-7
CDR3 protein: CASSEGTGGSYEQYF
CDR3 DNA: TGTGCCAGCAGCGAAGGGACAGGGGGTTCCTACGAGCAGTACTTC

clone size: -
D gene: -
V gene: TRBV5-1
J gene: TRBJ2-2
CDR3 protein: CASSFSQGLTGELFF
CDR3 DNA: TGCGCCAGCAGCTTCTCCCAGGGGCTCACCGGGGAGCTGTTTTTT

clone size: -
D gene: TRBD2
V gene: TRBV7-8
J gene: TRBJ2-7
CDR3 protein: CASSSLRLAGGTYEQYF
CDR3 DNA: TGTGCCAGCAGCTCCCTAAGACTAGCGGGAGGGACCTACGAGCAGTACTTC

clone size: -
D gene: -
V gene: TRBV30
J gene: TRBJ1-2
CDR3 protein: CAWSGVGANYGYTF
CDR3 DNA: TGTGCCTGGAGTGGGGTGGGCGCCAACTATGGCTACACCTTC

clone size: -
D gene: TRBD1
V gene: TRBV28
J gene: TRBJ1-4
CDR3 protein: CASSAQGANNEKLFF
CDR3 DNA: TGTGCCAGCAGTGCACAGGGGGCGAATAATGAAAAACTGTTTTTT

clone size: once
D gene: -
V gene: TRBV6-1
J gene: TRBJ1-1
CDR3 protein: CASSATGTRNTEAFF
CDR3 DNA: TGTGCCAGCAGTGCTACAGGCACCAGGAACACTGAAGCTTTCTTT

clone size: -
D gene: -
V gene: TRBV30
J gene: TRBJ2-5
CDR3 protein: CAWSLDYEETQYF
CDR3 DNA: TGTGCCTGGAGTCTCGACTATGAAGAGACCCAGTACTTC

clone size: -
D gene: -
V gene: TRBV9
J gene: TRBJ2-4
CDR3 protein: CASSDRGPILSLAKNIQYF
CDR3 DNA: TGTGCCAGCAGCGACCGAGGGCCGATACTTTCCCTAGCCAAAAACATTCAGTACTTC

clone size: -
D gene: -
V gene: TRBV6-5
J gene: TRBJ2-5
CDR3 protein: CASKDRLETQYF
CDR3 DNA: TGTGCCAGCAAGGATCGGCTGGAGACCCAGTACTTC

clone size: -
D gene: -
V gene: TRBV7-6
J gene: TRBJ2-1
CDR3 protein: CASSLGGRSYNEQFF
CDR3 DNA: TGTGCCAGCAGCTTAGGCGGGCGCTCCTACAATGAGCAGTTCTTC

clone size: -
D gene: -
V gene: TRBV10-1
J gene: TRBJ2-5
CDR3 protein: CASSEGPKETQYF
CDR3 DNA: TGCGCCAGCAGTGAGGGACCTAAAGAGACCCAGTACTTC

clone size: -
D gene: -
V gene: TRBV2
J gene: TRBJ2-7
CDR3 protein: CAGQGYSYEQYF
CDR3 DNA: TGTGCCGGACAAGGATACTCCTACGAGCAGTACTTC

clone size: -
D gene: -
V gene: TRBV29-1
J gene: TRBJ2-1
CDR3 protein: CSVGNSYNEQFF
CDR3 DNA: TGCAGCGTTGGGAACTCCTACAATGAGCAGTTCTTC

clone size: -
D gene: -
V gene: TRBV19
J gene: TRBJ1-4
CDR3 protein: CASSKREPNEKLFF
CDR3 DNA: TGTGCCAGTAGTAAGAGAGAACCCAATGAAAAACTGTTTTTT

clone size: few
D gene: -
V gene: TRBV11-2
J gene: TRBJ1-1
CDR3 protein: CASSLDRDTEAFF
CDR3 DNA: TGTGCCAGCAGCTTAGACAGGGATACTGAAGCTTTCTTT

clone size: -
D gene: -
V gene: TRBV10-2
J gene: TRBJ1-2
CDR3 protein: CASSEVSEYGYTF
CDR3 DNA: TGCGCCAGCAGTGAAGTCAGCGAGTATGGCTACACCTTC

clone size: -
D gene: TRBD2
V gene: TRBV18
J gene: TRBJ2-5
CDR3 protein: CASSASGIETQYF
CDR3 DNA: TGTGCCAGCTCGGCTAGCGGGATTGAGACCCAGTACTTC

clone size: -
D gene: -
V gene: TRBV7-8
J gene: TRBJ2-3
CDR3 protein: CASSWAADTQYF
CDR3 DNA: TGTGCATCGTCGTGGGCGGCAGATACGCAGTATTTT

clone size: -
D gene: -
V gene: TRBV5-1
J gene: TRBJ1-4
CDR3 protein: CASSFGTLATNEKLFF
CDR3 DNA: TGCGCCAGCAGCTTTGGGACACTAGCAACTAATGAAAAACTGTTTTTT

clone size: -
D gene: -
V gene: TRBV30
J gene: TRBJ1-1
CDR3 protein: CAWRPTGNTEAFF
CDR3 DNA: TGTGCCTGGAGGCCGACAGGGAACACTGAAGCTTTCTTT

clone size: -
D gene: -
V gene: TRBV27
J gene: TRBJ1-2
CDR3 protein: CASSPLSTYGYTF
CDR3 DNA: TGTGCCAGCAGCCCGCTATCGACCTATGGCTACACCTTC

clone size: -
D gene: -
V gene: TRBV14
J gene: TRBJ2-3
CDR3 protein: CASSLLGSTDTQYF
CDR3 DNA: TGTGCCAGCAGCCTTTTGGGCAGCACAGATACGCAGTATTTT

clone size: once
D gene: -
V gene: TRBV27
J gene: TRBJ2-3
CDR3 protein: CASSWMASTYTDTQYF
CDR3 DNA: TGTGCCAGCAGTTGGATGGCGTCGACTTACACAGATACGCAGTATTTT

clone size: -
D gene: TRBD1
V gene: TRBV27
J gene: TRBJ1-2
CDR3 protein: CASSLGRGREGYTF
CDR3 DNA: TGTGCCAGCAGTTTAGGCAGGGGGCGAGAGGGCTACACCTTC

clone size: -
D gene: TRBD1
V gene: TRBV5-1
J gene: TRBJ2-2
CDR3 protein: CASATGTGGMSGELFF
CDR3 DNA: TGCGCCAGCGCAACCGGGACAGGGGGGATGTCCGGGGAGCTGTTTTTT

clone size: -
D gene: TRBD2
V gene: TRBV18
J gene: TRBJ2-1
CDR3 protein: CASSPSSGSVEQFF
CDR3 DNA: TGTGCCAGCTCACCCTCTAGCGGGAGCGTTGAGCAGTTCTTC

clone size: once
D gene: TRBD2
V gene: TRBV27
J gene: TRBJ2-5
CDR3 protein: CASSLGAGLETQYF
CDR3 DNA: TGTGCCAGCAGTTTAGGAGCGGGATTAGAGACCCAGTACTTC

clone size: -
D gene: -
V gene: TRBV5-1
J gene: TRBJ2-3
CDR3 protein: CASSFGADGTDTQYF
CDR3 DNA: TGCGCCAGCAGCTTCGGGGCAGATGGCACAGATACGCAGTATTTT

clone size: -
D gene: -
V gene: TRBV5-8
J gene: TRBJ2-1
CDR3 protein: CASSSARGLAVYNEQFF
CDR3 DNA: TGTGCCAGCAGTTCAGCCAGGGGTCTAGCGGTCTACAATGAGCAGTTCTTC

clone size: -
D gene: TRBD1
V gene: TRBV19
J gene: TRBJ2-2
CDR3 protein: CASSIGTGGPGHTGELFF
CDR3 DNA: TGTGCCAGTAGTATAGGGACAGGGGGCCCCGGGCACACCGGGGAGCTGTTTTTT

clone size: -
D gene: TRBD1
V gene: TRBV30
J gene: TRBJ1-1
CDR3 protein: CAWRAGTANTEAFF
CDR3 DNA: TGTGCCTGGAGGGCCGGGACAGCCAACACTGAAGCTTTCTTT

clone size: -
D gene: TRBD1
V gene: TRBV5-1
J gene: TRBJ2-7
CDR3 protein: CASSLSSGQGYEQYF
CDR3 DNA: TGCGCCAGCAGCTTATCGTCCGGACAGGGCTACGAGCAGTACTTC

clone size: -
D gene: -
V gene: TRBV6-5
J gene: TRBJ2-2
CDR3 protein: CASSYAAAATGELFF
CDR3 DNA: TGTGCCAGCAGTTACGCGGCTGCCGCTACCGGGGAGCTGTTTTTT

clone size: -
D gene: TRBD1
V gene: TRBV2
J gene: TRBJ2-7
CDR3 protein: CASSADRPPYEQYF
CDR3 DNA: TGTGCCAGCAGTGCGGACAGGCCACCCTACGAGCAGTACTTC

clone size: -
D gene: -
V gene: TRBV9
J gene: TRBJ1-2
CDR3 protein: CASSRDTSNYGYTF
CDR3 DNA: TGTGCCAGCAGCCGGGACACCTCTAACTATGGCTACACCTTC

clone size: -
D gene: -
V gene: TRBV10-2
J gene: TRBJ1-2
CDR3 protein: CASSLGNGGYTF
CDR3 DNA: TGCGCCAGCAGTTTAGGGAACGGGGGCTACACCTTC

clone size: -
D gene: -
V gene: TRBV5-4
J gene: TRBJ1-2
CDR3 protein: CASSLVGGYGYTF
CDR3 DNA: TGTGCCAGCAGCTTGGTCGGGGGCTATGGCTACACCTTC

clone size: -
D gene: -
V gene: TRBV6-1
J gene: TRBJ2-7
CDR3 protein: CASSDQAGISYEQYF
CDR3 DNA: TGTGCCAGCAGTGATCAGGCTGGTATCTCCTACGAGCAGTACTTC

clone size: -
D gene: -
V gene: TRBV10-3
J gene: TRBJ2-1
CDR3 protein: CASTSLSSYNEQFF
CDR3 DNA: TGTGCCAGCACTAGCTTAAGCTCCTACAATGAGCAGTTCTTC

clone size: -
D gene: TRBD1
V gene: TRBV5-1
J gene: TRBJ2-1
CDR3 protein: CASSSPPGQGVNEQFF
CDR3 DNA: TGCGCCAGCAGCTCTCCACCGGGACAGGGAGTCAATGAGCAGTTCTTC

clone size: -
D gene: TRBD1
V gene: TRBV2
J gene: TRBJ1-5
CDR3 protein: CASSKDRSFSNQPQHF
CDR3 DNA: TGTGCCAGCAGTAAGGACAGGTCTTTTAGCAATCAGCCCCAGCATTTT

clone size: -
D gene: -
V gene: TRBV9
J gene: TRBJ2-5
CDR3 protein: CASSPLGTSKETQYF
CDR3 DNA: TGTGCCAGCAGCCCCCTCGGGACATCGAAAGAGACCCAGTACTTC

clone size: once
D gene: -
V gene: TRBV18
J gene: TRBJ1-1
CDR3 protein: CASSPRGRAEAFF
CDR3 DNA: TGTGCCAGCTCACCAAGGGGTCGAGCTGAAGCTTTCTTT